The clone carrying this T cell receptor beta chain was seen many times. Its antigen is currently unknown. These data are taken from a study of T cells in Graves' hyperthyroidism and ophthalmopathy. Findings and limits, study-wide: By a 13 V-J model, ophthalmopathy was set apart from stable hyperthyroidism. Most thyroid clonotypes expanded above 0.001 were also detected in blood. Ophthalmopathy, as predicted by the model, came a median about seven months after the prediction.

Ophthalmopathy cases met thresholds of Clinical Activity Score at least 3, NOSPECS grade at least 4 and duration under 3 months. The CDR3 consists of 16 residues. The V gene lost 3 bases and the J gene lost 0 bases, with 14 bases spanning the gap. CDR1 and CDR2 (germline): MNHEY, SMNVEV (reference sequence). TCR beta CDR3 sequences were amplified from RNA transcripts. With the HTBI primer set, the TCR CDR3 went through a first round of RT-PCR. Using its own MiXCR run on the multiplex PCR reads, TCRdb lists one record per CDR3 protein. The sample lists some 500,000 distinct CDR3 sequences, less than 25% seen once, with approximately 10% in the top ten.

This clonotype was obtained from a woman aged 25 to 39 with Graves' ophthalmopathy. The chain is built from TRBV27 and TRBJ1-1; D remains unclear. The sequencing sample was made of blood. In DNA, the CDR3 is TGTGCCAGCAGTTTGATTCCCGGTCACCTGAACACTGAAGCTTTCTTT. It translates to CASSLIPGHLNTEAFF.